The next 32 T cell receptor beta chains were all read from a single sample in a study of blood T cell repertoires in COVID-19. TCRdb keeps only in-frame clones here, not all; method: immunoSEQ multiplex PCR. The data show hundreds of thousands of clones, with about nine tenths seen just once and around 6% held by the top ten. Sequences were obtained from peripheral blood. All receptors derive from a man aged 55 to 70 who had recovered from COVID-19.

The chain carries TRBV28 and TRBJ1-5, with 9 positions matching TRBD1. Germline V gene lookup returns CDR1 MDHEN and CDR2 SYDVKM. This CDR3 comprises 15 residues. The J segment lost 2 bases and the V segment lost 6 bases, leaving 5 bases of the junction unmatched. The CDR3 coding sequence is TGTGCCAGCAGACGGACAGGGGCTGGCAATCAGCCCCAGCATTTT. This translates into CASRRTGAGNQPQHF.

This chain joins TRBV7-2 and TRBJ1-5; no firm D call. There are 15 residues in the CDR3. Germline CDR1 SGHTA, CDR2 FQGNSA. Trimming shortened V by 3 bases and J by 1 base, and 10 bases separated the two germline ends. Here the CDR3 reads CASSLGSGSNQPQHF. The CDR3 nucleotides read TGTGCCAGCAGCTTGGGGTCGGGAAGCAATCAGCCCCAGCATTTT.

This clone was observed a single time. The rearrangement joins TRBV10-3 to TRBJ2-1; tentatively, D is TRBD2 (7 bases). This CDR3 spans 11 amino acids. V lost 11 bases and J lost 15, with 20 bases in between. Germline CDR1 and CDR2: ENHRY and SYGVKD. CDR3 in DNA: TGTGCCGCGTCTGGGGGGGGCCTGACGTTCTTC. Protein: CAASGGGLTFF.

This clone turned up a few times. The chain is built from TRBV6-5 and TRBJ2-4, with 11 nucleotides matching TRBD1. V lost 4 bases to trimming and J lost 3 bases; unmatched junction nucleotides: 5. Germline V gives CDR1 MNHEY, CDR2 SVGAGI. This CDR3 has 16 residues. CDR3 sequence reads: CASSLGDRGNKNIQYF. The CDR3 DNA is TGTGCCAGCAGTTTGGGGGACAGGGGGAACAAAAACATTCAGTACTTC.

The V gene is TRBV7-2, the J gene TRBJ2-5; D possibly corresponds to TRBD1 (9 bases). The length of the CDR3 is 16 residues. V lost 7 bases, J lost 5 bases, and 23 bases lay in between. CDR1 SGHTA and CDR2 FQGNSA come from the germline V gene. CDR3 sequence: CASTGTGTRRGETQYF. The CDR3 DNA reads TGTGCCAGCACCGGGACAGGGACTAGGCGTGGGGAGACCCAGTACTTC.

The rearrangement uses TRBV25-1 and TRBJ2-2; tentative D call: TRBD1 (5 bases). The CDR3 is 15 residues long. Trimming shortened V by 0 bases and J by 3 bases, and 8 bases separated the two germline ends. Germline CDR1 reads MGHDK; CDR2 reads SYGVNS. Here the CDR3 reads CASSEYSRDTGELFF. Written as DNA, the CDR3 is TGTGCCAGCAGTGAATATTCCAGGGACACCGGGGAGCTGTTTTTT.

This chain links TRBV29-1 with TRBJ2-1; D gene ambiguous. The CDR3 runs to 14 residues. Trimming left V 7 bases short and J 0 bases short, with 13 bases between. Germline V gene data show CDR1 as SQVTM and CDR2 as ANQGSEA. CDR3 sequence: CSASQAYSYNEQFF. The CDR3 DNA reads as TGCAGCGCCAGTCAGGCCTACTCCTACAATGAGCAGTTCTTC.

V gene TRBV12-3 or TRBV12-4 combines with J gene TRBJ1-2, with 7 nucleotides matching TRBD1. Trimming cost V 4 bases and J 4 bases; bases outside gene matches: 0. The CDR3 length is 12 residues. The CDR3 bases are TGTGCCAGCAGTTCAGGGGGCTATGGCTACACCTTC. Amino acid sequence: CASSSGGYGYTF.

The chain carries TRBV19 and TRBJ2-1, with 12 positions matching TRBD2. This CDR3 spans 15 amino acids. Germline loops: CDR1 LNHDA, CDR2 SQIVND (reference sequence). Trimming took 5 bases from V and 8 from J; bases not matched to a gene: 7. The chain's CDR3 is CASSVLTSGSYEQFF. The CDR3 DNA is TGTGCCAGTAGTGTGTTGACTAGCGGGAGCTATGAGCAGTTCTTC.

This chain uses TRBV5-6 with TRBJ2-1; no reliable D call. The CDR3 consists of 12 residues. The V gene lost 5 bases and the J gene lost 7 bases, with 10 bases spanning the gap. Germline loops: CDR1 SGHDT, CDR2 YYEEEE. The CDR3 loop reads CASRGLGNEQFF. CDR3 bases: TGTGCCAGCAGGGGCCTTGGGAATGAGCAGTTCTTC. The full variable domain, in which reference TRBV5-6 and TRBJ2-1 provide the parts outside the CDR3, is DAGVTQSPTHLIKTRGQQVTLRCSPKSGHDTVSWYQQALGQGPQFIFQYYEEEERQRGNFPDRFSGHQFPNYSSELNVNALLLGDSALYLCASRGLGNEQFFGPGTRLTVL.

The V call is TRBV19, the J call TRBJ2-5; D is perhaps TRBD1 (5 bases). Germline CDR1 and CDR2: LNHDA and SQIVND (reference sequence). Trimming pared 0 bases from V and 1 base from J, leaving 9 bases between. The CDR3 length is 15 residues. The CDR3 sequence is CASSIDLGLQETQYF. CDR3 in DNA: TGTGCCAGTAGTATAGATCTGGGGCTCCAAGAGACCCAGTACTTC.

The chain is built from TRBV27 and TRBJ2-7; TRBD1 agrees at 9 bases. V gave up 5 bases and J gave up 5 bases; unmatched junction bases: 10. This CDR3 has 15 residues. Germline V gene lookup returns CDR1 MNHEY and CDR2 SMNVEV (reference sequence). DNA of the CDR3: TGTGCCAGCAGTCCCATACAGGGGGCGTTCCACGAGCAGTACTTC. This gives the protein CASSPIQGAFHEQYF.

The gene calls are TRBV7-9 and TRBJ1-2; D possibly corresponds to TRBD1 (6 bases). The V and J ends lost 1 base and 8 bases respectively, with 8 bases between them. Per the germline V gene, CDR1 is SEHNR and CDR2 is FQNEAQ (reference sequence). The CDR3 totals 12 residues. The DNA for the CDR3 is TGTGCCAGCAGCTTAGGGACAGCCGGCTACACCTTC. Translation: CASSLGTAGYTF.

The V and J genes are TRBV6-6 and TRBJ2-1, with 16 bases matching TRBD2. Per germline, CDR1 MNHNY and CDR2 SVGAGI (reference sequence). Trimming removed 7 bases from V and 8 bases from J; junction bases left unmatched: 8. The CDR3 sequence is 16 residues long. The CDR3 loop reads CASNLLGLAGGDEQFF. In DNA form, the CDR3 reads TGTGCCAGCAACTTACTGGGACTAGCGGGAGGGGATGAGCAGTTCTTC.

The gene calls are TRBV5-8 and TRBJ1-2, with a tentative D call TRBD1 (5 bases). Trimming left V 4 bases short and J 8 bases short, with 18 bases between. The V gene's germline CDR1 is SGHTS and CDR2 YDEGEE. The CDR3 runs 14 residues. For the CDR3, the DNA is TGTGCCAGCAGCGTGGTTTCCCCAGGGCGCGGCTACACCTTC. Protein sequence: CASSVVSPGRGYTF.

J is TRBJ2-7 and V is TRBV2, with D maybe TRBD2 (5 bases). Trimming stripped 6 bases from V and 2 bases from J, with 14 bases between. Germline CDR1 SNHLY, CDR2 FYNNEI. The CDR3 has 14 amino acids. The CDR3 protein is CASSLDRGTYEQYF. The CDR3, as DNA: TGTGCCAGCAGCTTGGACCGAGGGACCTACGAGCAGTACTTC. Based on the CDR3 plus reference TRBV2 and TRBJ2-7, the full variable domain is EPEVTQTPSHQVTQMGQEVILRCVPISNHLYFYWYRQILGQKVEFLVSFYNNEISEKSEIFDDQFSVERPDGSNFTLKIRSTKLEDSAMYFCASSLDRGTYEQYFGPGTRLTVT.

This chain uses TRBV14 with TRBJ2-7; D may be TRBD2 (5 bases). The CDR3 totals 16 residues. Deletions cut 1 base from V and 2 bases from J, with 15 bases between. Germline V gives CDR1 SGHDN, CDR2 FVKESK. CDR3 nucleotide sequence: TGTGCCAGCAGCCAAGCCGGAGGACGGGCCACCTACGAGCAGTACTTC. This codes for CASSQAGGRATYEQYF.

The chain joins TRBV7-8 to TRBJ2-3; D perhaps matches TRBD2 (6 bases). The germline gives CDR1 SGHVS, CDR2 FQNEAQ. V lost 2 bases to trimming and J lost 1 base, with 13 bases between them. This CDR3 is built from 16 residues. The CDR3 sequence: CASSLTIGGGTDTQYF. CDR3 DNA sequence: TGTGCCAGCAGCTTAACCATCGGGGGAGGCACAGATACGCAGTATTTT.

This clone has a single count. This chain connects TRBV7-8 to TRBJ1-1, with D tentatively TRBD1 (6 bases). V was pared by 1 base and J by 5 bases, with 20 bases between. This CDR3 region has 17 residues. The germline V gene encodes CDR1 SGHVS and CDR2 FQNEAQ. The CDR3, as DNA: TGTGCCAGCAGCTTAGTGGGAGGGGCAGGGGCTGCGACTGAAGCTTTCTTT. It translates to CASSLVGGAGAATEAFF. Supplemented by reference TRBV7-8 and TRBJ1-1, the full variable domain reads GAGVSQSPRYKVAKRGQDVALRCDPISGHVSLFWYQQALGQGPEFLTYFQNEAQLDKSGLPSDRFFAERPEGSVSTLKIQRTQQEDSAVYLCASSLVGGAGAATEAFFGQGTRLTVV.

This rearrangement joins TRBV6-6 to TRBJ2-7; TRBD1 matches 9 bases. V lost 2 bases, J lost 6 bases, and 2 bases stayed unmatched. The CDR3 spans 13 residues. The germline V gene encodes CDR1 MNHNY and CDR2 SVGAGI (reference sequence). The CDR3 protein is CASSYRDRVEQYF. In DNA form, the CDR3 reads TGTGCCAGCAGTTACCGGGACAGGGTCGAGCAGTACTTC.

The count of this clone is one. The chain links TRBV4-1 to TRBJ1-3; tentatively, D is TRBD1 (6 bases). Germline V gives CDR1 MGHRA, CDR2 YSYEKL. V was pared by 1 base and J by 5 bases, with 15 bases between. CDR3 length: 16 amino acids. As DNA, the CDR3 is TGCGCCAGCAGCCAAGGACGGGACACCGAGAGAAACACCATATATTTT. Translated: CASSQGRDTERNTIYF.

This chain connects TRBV18 to TRBJ2-2; 7 bases are a match to TRBD2. The CDR3 has 15 residues. From germline, CDR1 is KGHSH and CDR2 LQKENI. J gave up 7 bases and V 1 base, and 6 bases lay outside the gene matches. CDR3 DNA: TGTGCCAGCTCACCACTAAGCGGGAAGGTCGGGGAGCTGTTTTTT. This translates into CASSPLSGKVGELFF.

The chain combines TRBV12-3 or TRBV12-4 with TRBJ2-3; D is undetermined. CDR3 length: 11 amino acids. V shed 3 bases and J shed 6 bases, with 4 bases lying between them. Written as DNA, the CDR3 is TGTGCCAGCAGTTTCTTTGATACGCAGTATTTT. It encodes CASSFFDTQYF.

CDR3 sequence reads: CASSYSGGAVEQYF. The CDR3 DNA reads TGTGCCAGCAGTTACTCAGGGGGCGCGGTCGAGCAGTACTTC. The chain links TRBV6-6 to TRBJ2-7; the match to TRBD1 covers 7 bases. Trimming removed 0 bases from V and 6 bases from J; junction bases left unmatched: 5. This CDR3 comprises 14 residues. From germline, CDR1 is MNHNY and CDR2 SVGAGI (reference sequence).

The chain couples TRBV11-2 to TRBJ2-1; TRBD1 aligns across 9 bases. The CDR3 length is 14 residues. In germline, CDR1 is SGHAT, CDR2 FQNNGV. The J segment lost 9 bases and the V segment lost 4 bases, leaving 7 bases of the junction unmatched. The CDR3 DNA sequence: TGTGCCAGCAGCTCGAGTACAGGGGGCAGTGAGCAGTTCTTC. It codes for CASSSSTGGSEQFF.

This CDR3 reads CASSFGQGVTQHF. CDR3 nucleotide sequence: TGTGCCAGCAGTTTCGGACAGGGGGTGACCCAGCATTTT. The chain joins TRBV6-5 to TRBJ1-5; 10 bases line up with TRBD1. Germline V gene sequence: CDR1 MNHEY, CDR2 SVGAGI. The CDR3 extends over 13 amino acids. J was trimmed by 11 bases and V by 4 bases; bases with no gene match: 5.

The CDR3 nucleotides read TGCAGCGTTGAAGAGGACAGGGTGGGCGAGCAGTACTTC. It codes for CSVEEDRVGEQYF. The J gene is TRBJ2-7, the V gene TRBV29-1, with TRBD1 matching over 8 bases. Trimming removed 0 bases from V and 6 bases from J; junction bases left unmatched: 4. This CDR3 contains 13 residues. CDR1 is SQVTM and CDR2 is ANQGSEA in the germline V gene.

Turning to this clone: The same CDR3 also results from other DNA sequences found in this sample. The chain combines TRBV3-1 (or the pseudogene TRBV3-2) with TRBJ2-5; the D gene is possibly TRBD2 (5 bases). CDR1 is LGHDT and CDR2 is YNNKEL in the germline V gene (reference sequence). V lost 4 bases to trimming and J lost 5 bases, with 5 bases between them. The CDR3 runs 11 residues. The CDR3 DNA reads as TGTGCCAGCAGCCCGGGGGAGACCCAGTACTTC. It translates to CASSPGETQYF.

The V and J genes are TRBV9 and TRBJ2-7, with D perhaps matching TRBD1 (6 bases). The CDR3 runs to 13 residues. Germline V CDR1 and CDR2: SGDLS, YYNGEE. V lost 0 bases and J lost 4, with 8 bases in between. Here the CDR3 reads CASSVAGAYEQYF. In DNA, the CDR3 is TGTGCCAGCAGCGTAGCAGGGGCTTACGAGCAGTACTTC.

The V gene is TRBV6-5, the J gene TRBJ2-1, with D perhaps matching TRBD2 (6 bases). V lost 4 bases and J lost 9, with 19 bases in between. From germline, CDR1 is MNHEY and CDR2 SVGAGI. This CDR3 has 15 residues. The CDR3 reads CASSSGTERRGEQFF. The CDR3 DNA reads as TGTGCCAGCAGTTCCGGGACGGAGAGGAGGGGTGAGCAGTTCTTC.

The J gene is TRBJ1-2, the V gene TRBV3-1 (or the pseudogene TRBV3-2), with D possibly matching TRBD1 (5 bases). V was pared by 3 bases and J by 7 bases, with 12 bases between. Germline V CDR1 and CDR2: LGHDT, YNNKEL (reference sequence). The length of the CDR3 is 13 residues. DNA for the CDR3: TGTGCCAGCAGCCACTTCAGGGTACGTGGCTACACCTTC. It specifies CASSHFRVRGYTF.

V is TRBV15 and J is TRBJ1-2, with a tentative D call TRBD1 (5 bases). The germline V gene encodes CDR1 LNHNV and CDR2 YYDKDF (reference sequence). The CDR3 is 12 residues long. V was trimmed by 8 bases and J by 6 bases, leaving 13 bases between them. Here the CDR3 reads CATAQGADGYTF. Here the CDR3 DNA reads TGTGCCACCGCCCAGGGCGCGGATGGCTACACCTTC.